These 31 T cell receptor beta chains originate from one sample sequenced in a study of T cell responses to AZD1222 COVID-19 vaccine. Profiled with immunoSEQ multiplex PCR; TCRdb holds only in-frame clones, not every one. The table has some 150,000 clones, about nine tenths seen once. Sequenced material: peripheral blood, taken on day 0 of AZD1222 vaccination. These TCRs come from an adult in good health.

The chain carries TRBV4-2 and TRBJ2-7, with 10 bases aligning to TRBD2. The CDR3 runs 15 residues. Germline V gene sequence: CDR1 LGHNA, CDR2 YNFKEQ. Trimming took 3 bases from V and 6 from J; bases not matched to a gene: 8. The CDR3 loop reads CASSQGTSVLGEQYF. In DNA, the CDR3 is TGTGCCAGCAGCCAGGGGACTAGCGTTTTGGGCGAGCAGTACTTC.

Here the CDR3 DNA reads TGTGCCAGCAGCTTGGGGACAGGGGGCTTCTACGAGCAGTACTTC. It is translated as CASSLGTGGFYEQYF. The chain has TRBV5-4 and TRBJ2-7, with 11 bases fitting TRBD1. The germline V gene has CDR1 SGHNT and CDR2 YYREEE (reference sequence). There are 15 residues in the CDR3. V gave up 0 bases and J gave up 3 bases; unmatched junction bases: 2.

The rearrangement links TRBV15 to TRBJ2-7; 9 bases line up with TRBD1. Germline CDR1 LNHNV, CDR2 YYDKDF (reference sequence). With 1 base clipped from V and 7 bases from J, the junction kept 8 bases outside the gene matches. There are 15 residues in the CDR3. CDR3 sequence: CATSRAGTGTREQYF. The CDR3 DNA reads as TGTGCCACCAGCAGAGCAGGGACAGGGACGAGGGAGCAGTACTTC.

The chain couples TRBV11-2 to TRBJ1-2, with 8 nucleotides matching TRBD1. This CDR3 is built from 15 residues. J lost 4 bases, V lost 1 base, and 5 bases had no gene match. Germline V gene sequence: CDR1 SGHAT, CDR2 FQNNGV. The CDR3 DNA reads TGTGCCAGCAGCTTAGTGGCAGGGGGCAGCTATGGCTACACCTTC. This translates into CASSLVAGGSYGYTF.

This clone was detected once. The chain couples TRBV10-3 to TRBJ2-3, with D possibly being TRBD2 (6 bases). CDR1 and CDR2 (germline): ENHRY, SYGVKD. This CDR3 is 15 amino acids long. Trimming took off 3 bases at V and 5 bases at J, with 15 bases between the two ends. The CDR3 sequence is CAISDRDSPRDTQYF. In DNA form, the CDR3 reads TGTGCCATCAGTGACCGGGACTCTCCCAGAGATACGCAGTATTTT.

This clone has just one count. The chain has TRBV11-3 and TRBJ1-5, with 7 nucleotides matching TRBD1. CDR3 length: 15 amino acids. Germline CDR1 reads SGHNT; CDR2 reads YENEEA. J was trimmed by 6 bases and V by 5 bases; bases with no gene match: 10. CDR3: CASSPTGKAGQPQHF. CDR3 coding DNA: TGTGCCAGCAGCCCGACAGGGAAAGCAGGTCAGCCCCAGCATTTT. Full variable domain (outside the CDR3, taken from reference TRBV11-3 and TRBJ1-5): EAGVVQSPRYKIIEKKQPVAFWCNPISGHNTLYWYLQNLGQGPELLIRYENEEAVDDSQLPKDRFSAERLKGVDSTLKIQPAELGDSAVYLCASSPTGKAGQPQHFGDGTRLSIL.

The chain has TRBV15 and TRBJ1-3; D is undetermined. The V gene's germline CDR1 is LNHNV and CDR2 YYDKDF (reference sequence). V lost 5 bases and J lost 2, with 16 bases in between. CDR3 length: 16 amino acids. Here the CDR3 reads CATSFDLARPGNTIYF. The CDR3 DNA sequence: TGTGCCACCAGCTTCGATTTGGCGAGGCCTGGAAACACCATATATTTT.

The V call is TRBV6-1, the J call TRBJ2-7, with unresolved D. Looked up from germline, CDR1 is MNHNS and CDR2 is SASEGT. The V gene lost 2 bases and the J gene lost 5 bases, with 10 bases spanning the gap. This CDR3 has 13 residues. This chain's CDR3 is CASSESPRNEQYF. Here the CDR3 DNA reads TGTGCCAGCAGTGAATCCCCTAGGAACGAGCAGTACTTC.

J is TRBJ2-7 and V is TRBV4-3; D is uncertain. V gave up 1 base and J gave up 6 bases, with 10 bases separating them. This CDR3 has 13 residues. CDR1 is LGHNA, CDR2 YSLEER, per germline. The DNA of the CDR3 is TGCGCCAGCAGCCAAGGAGGTACGAGCGAGCAGTACTTC. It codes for CASSQGGTSEQYF.

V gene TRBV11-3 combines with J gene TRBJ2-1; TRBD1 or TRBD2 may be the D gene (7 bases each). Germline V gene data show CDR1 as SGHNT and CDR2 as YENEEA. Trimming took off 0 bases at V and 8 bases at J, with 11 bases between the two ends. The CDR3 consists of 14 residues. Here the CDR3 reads CASSLEQGRDEQFF. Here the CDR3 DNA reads TGTGCCAGCAGCTTAGAACAGGGGAGGGATGAGCAGTTCTTC.

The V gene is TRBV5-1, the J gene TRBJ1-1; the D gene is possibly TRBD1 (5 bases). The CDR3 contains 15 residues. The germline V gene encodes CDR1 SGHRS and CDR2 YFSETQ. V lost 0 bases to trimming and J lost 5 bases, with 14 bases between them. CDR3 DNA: TGCGCCAGCAGCTTGGAGTCAGGGAGTGGTACTGAAGCTTTCTTT. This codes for CASSLESGSGTEAFF. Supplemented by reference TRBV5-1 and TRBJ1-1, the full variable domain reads KAGVTQTPRYLIKTRGQQVTLSCSPISGHRSVSWYQQTPGQGLQFLFEYFSETQRNKGNFPGRFSGRQFSNSRSEMNVSTLELGDSALYLCASSLESGSGTEAFFGQGTRLTVV.

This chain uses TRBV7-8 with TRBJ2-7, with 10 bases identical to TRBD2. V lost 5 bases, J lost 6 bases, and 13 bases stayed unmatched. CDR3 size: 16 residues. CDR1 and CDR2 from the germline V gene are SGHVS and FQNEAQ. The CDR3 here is CASSHQPSGSLSEQYF. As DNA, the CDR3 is TGTGCCAGCAGCCACCAACCTAGCGGGAGTCTCTCCGAGCAGTACTTC.

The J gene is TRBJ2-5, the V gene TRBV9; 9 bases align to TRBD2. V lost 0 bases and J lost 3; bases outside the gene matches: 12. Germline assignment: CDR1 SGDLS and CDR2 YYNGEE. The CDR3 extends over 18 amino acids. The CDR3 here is CASSVGILAGPKEETQYF. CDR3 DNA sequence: TGTGCCAGCAGCGTAGGGATCCTAGCGGGACCTAAAGAAGAGACCCAGTACTTC.

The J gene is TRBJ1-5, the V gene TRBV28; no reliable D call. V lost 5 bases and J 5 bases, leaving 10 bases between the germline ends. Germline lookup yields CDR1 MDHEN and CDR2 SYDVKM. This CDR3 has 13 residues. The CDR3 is CASSQEPHQPQHF. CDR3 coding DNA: TGTGCCAGCAGTCAGGAGCCTCATCAGCCCCAGCATTTT.

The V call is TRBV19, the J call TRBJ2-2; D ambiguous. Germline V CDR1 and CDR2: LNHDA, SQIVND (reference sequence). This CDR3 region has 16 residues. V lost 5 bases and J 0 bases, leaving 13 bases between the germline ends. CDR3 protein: CASSERTVSNTGELFF. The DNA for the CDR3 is TGTGCCAGTAGTGAGAGAACAGTTTCGAACACCGGGGAGCTGTTTTTT.

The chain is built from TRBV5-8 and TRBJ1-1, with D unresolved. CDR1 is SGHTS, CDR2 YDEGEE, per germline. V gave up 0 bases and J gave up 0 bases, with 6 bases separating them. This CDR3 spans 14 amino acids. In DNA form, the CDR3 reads TGTGCCAGCAGCTTGGGTACTTTGAACACTGAAGCTTTCTTT. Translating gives CASSLGTLNTEAFF. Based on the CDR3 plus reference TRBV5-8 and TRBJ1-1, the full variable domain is EAGVTQSPTHLIKTRGQQATLRCSPISGHTSVYWYQQALGLGLQFLLWYDEGEERNRGNFPPRFSGRQFPNYSSELNVNALELEDSALYLCASSLGTLNTEAFFGQGTRLTVV.

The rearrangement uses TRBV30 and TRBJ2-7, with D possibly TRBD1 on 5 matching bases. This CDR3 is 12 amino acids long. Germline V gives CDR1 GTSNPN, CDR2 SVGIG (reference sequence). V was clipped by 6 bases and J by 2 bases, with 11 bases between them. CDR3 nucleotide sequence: TGTGCCTGTAGGGGCCATACCTACGAGCAGTACTTC. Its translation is CACRGHTYEQYF.

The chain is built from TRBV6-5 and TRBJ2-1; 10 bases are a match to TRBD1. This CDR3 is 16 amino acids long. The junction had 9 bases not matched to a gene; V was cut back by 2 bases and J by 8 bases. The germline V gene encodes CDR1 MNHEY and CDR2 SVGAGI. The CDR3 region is CASSYRTGGVGDEQFF. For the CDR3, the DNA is TGTGCCAGCAGTTACCGGACAGGGGGAGTAGGGGATGAGCAGTTCTTC.

Here the CDR3 reads CASSEDRAQPQHF. CDR3 bases: TGTGCCAGCAGTGAGGACAGGGCTCAGCCCCAGCATTTT. The chain is built from TRBV6-1 and TRBJ1-5; 8 nucleotides align to TRBD1. V trimming: 3 bases; J trimming: 6 bases; junction bases outside the gene matches: 1. This CDR3 has 13 residues. CDR1 is MNHNS and CDR2 is SASEGT in the germline V gene.

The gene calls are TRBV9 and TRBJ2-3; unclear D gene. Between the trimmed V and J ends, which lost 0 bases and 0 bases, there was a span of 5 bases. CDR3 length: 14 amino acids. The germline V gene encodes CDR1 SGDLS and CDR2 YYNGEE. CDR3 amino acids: CASSVDGSTDTQYF. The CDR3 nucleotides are TGTGCCAGCAGCGTAGACGGTAGCACAGATACGCAGTATTTT.

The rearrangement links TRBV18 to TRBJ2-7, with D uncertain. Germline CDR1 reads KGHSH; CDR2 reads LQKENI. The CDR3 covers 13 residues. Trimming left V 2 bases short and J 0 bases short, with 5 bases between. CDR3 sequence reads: CASSPASSYEQYF. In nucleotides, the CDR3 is TGTGCCAGCTCACCAGCCTCCTCCTACGAGCAGTACTTC.

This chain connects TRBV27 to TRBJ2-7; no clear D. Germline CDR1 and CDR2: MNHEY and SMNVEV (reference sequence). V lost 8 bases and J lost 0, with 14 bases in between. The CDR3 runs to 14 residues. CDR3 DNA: TGTGCCAGCCAAACGACCGCTTACTCCTACGAGCAGTACTTC. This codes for CASQTTAYSYEQYF.

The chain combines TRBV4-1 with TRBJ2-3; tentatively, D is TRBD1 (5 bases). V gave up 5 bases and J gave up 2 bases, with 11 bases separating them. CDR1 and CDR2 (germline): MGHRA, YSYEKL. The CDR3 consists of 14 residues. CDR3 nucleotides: TGCGCCAGCAGCTCCAGACAGAACACAGATACGCAGTATTTT. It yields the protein CASSSRQNTDTQYF.

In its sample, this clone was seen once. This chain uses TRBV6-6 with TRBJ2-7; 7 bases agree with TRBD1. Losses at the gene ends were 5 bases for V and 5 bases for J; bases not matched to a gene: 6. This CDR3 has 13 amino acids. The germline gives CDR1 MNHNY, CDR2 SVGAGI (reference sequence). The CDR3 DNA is TGTGCCAGCAGTACAGGGGTGGTGAACGAGCAGTACTTC. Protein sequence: CASSTGVVNEQYF.

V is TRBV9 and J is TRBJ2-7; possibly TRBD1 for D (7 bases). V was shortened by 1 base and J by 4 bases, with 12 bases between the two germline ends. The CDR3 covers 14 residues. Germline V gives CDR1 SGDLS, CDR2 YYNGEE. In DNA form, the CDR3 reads TGTGCCAGCAGCGTAACGGCAGGGGGGTACGAGCAGTACTTC. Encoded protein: CASSVTAGGYEQYF.

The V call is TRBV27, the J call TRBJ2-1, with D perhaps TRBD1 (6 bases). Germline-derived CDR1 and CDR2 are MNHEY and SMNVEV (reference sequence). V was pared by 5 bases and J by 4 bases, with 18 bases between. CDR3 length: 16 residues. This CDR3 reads CASSGRGQGLYNEQFF. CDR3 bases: TGTGCCAGCAGTGGTCGGGGCCAGGGGCTTTACAATGAGCAGTTCTTC.

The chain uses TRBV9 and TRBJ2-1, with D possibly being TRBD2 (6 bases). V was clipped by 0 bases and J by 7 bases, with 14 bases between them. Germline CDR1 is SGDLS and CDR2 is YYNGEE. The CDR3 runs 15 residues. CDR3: CASSVGTGVVNEQFF. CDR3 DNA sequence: TGTGCCAGCAGCGTAGGGACGGGAGTTGTAAATGAGCAGTTCTTC.

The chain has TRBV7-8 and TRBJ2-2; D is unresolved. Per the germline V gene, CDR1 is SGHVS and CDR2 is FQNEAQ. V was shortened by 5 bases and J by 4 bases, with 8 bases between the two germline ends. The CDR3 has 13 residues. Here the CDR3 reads CASSGTATGELFF. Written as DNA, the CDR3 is TGTGCCAGCAGCGGAACAGCCACCGGGGAGCTGTTTTTT.

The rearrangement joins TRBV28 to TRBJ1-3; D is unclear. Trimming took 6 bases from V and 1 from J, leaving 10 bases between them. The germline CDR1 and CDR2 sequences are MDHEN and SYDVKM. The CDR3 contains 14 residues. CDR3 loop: CASSGGYSGNTIYF. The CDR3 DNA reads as TGTGCCAGCAGCGGCGGGTATTCTGGAAACACCATATATTTT. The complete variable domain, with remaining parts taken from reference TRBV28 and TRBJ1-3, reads DVKVTQSSRYLVKRTGEKVFLECVQDMDHENMFWYRQDPGLGLRLIYFSYDVKMKEKGDIPEGYSVSREKKERFSLILESASTNQTSMYLCASSGGYSGNTIYFGEGSWLTVV.

CDR3 DNA: TGCGCCAGCAGTCCCCACCCCTACTGTTCTGGAAACACCATATATTTT. Protein product: CASSPHPYCSGNTIYF. This chain joins TRBV23-1 and TRBJ1-3; D gene unclear. TRBV23-1 is an open reading frame whose function is uncertain. Trimming removed 4 bases from V and 1 base from J, with 14 bases in between. The CDR3 covers 16 residues.

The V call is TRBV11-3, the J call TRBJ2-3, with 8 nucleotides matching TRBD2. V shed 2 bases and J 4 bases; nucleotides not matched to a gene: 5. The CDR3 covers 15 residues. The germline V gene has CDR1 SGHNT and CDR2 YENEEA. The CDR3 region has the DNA TGTGCCAGCAGCTTAAGCGGGAGTAATCCAGATACGCAGTATTTT. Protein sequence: CASSLSGSNPDTQYF. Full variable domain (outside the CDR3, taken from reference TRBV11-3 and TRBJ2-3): EAGVVQSPRYKIIEKKQPVAFWCNPISGHNTLYWYLQNLGQGPELLIRYENEEAVDDSQLPKDRFSAERLKGVDSTLKIQPAELGDSAVYLCASSLSGSNPDTQYFGPGTRLTVL.